This entry lists 16 T cell receptor beta chains sequenced from one sample in a study of Graves' ophthalmopathy and Graves' hyperthyroidism. Transcripts of RNA were the source for amplifying TCR beta CDR3 regions. First-round RT-PCR relied on HTBI primers, and a second-round multiplex PCR came next. Each CDR3 protein gets one entry after TCRdb re-called the multiplex PCR reads with MiXCR. The data hold some 350,000 distinct CDR3 sequences, with approximately 17% observed a single time. Material for sequencing was peripheral blood. All receptors derive from an adult woman with stable Graves' hyperthyroidism.

This clonotype was observed a handful of times. The rearrangement links TRBV6-5 to TRBJ1-6, with D possibly matching TRBD1 (5 bases). The CDR3 totals 15 residues. Trimming shortened V by 2 bases and J by 7 bases, and 12 bases separated the two germline ends. Germline V gives CDR1 MNHEY, CDR2 SVGAGI. The CDR3 loop reads CASSYQAGLNSPLHF. The CDR3 region has the DNA TGTGCCAGCAGTTACCAGGCAGGGTTAAATTCACCCCTCCACTTT.

This chain joins TRBV6-1 and TRBJ2-7; TRBD1 agrees at 10 bases. This CDR3 contains 17 residues. With 1 base clipped from V and 0 bases from J, the junction kept 6 bases outside the gene matches. Germline V gene data show CDR1 as MNHNS and CDR2 as SASEGT. The CDR3 region has the DNA TGTGCCAGCAGTGAAGAGGACAGGGGGATGACCTCCTACGAGCAGTACTTC. Its translation is CASSEEDRGMTSYEQYF.

Many counts were recorded for this clonotype. The J gene is TRBJ1-2, the V gene TRBV19; a possible D gene is TRBD1 (5 bases). CDR3 size: 13 residues. V lost 5 bases and J 8 bases, leaving 15 bases between the germline ends. Germline V gene lookup returns CDR1 LNHDA and CDR2 SQIVND (reference sequence). In DNA form, the CDR3 reads TGTGCCAGTAGTGCAGAGGGGTCGGGAGGCTACACCTTC. It encodes CASSAEGSGGYTF. Variable domain in full (rest from reference TRBV19 and TRBJ1-2): DGGITQSPKYLFRKEGQNVTLSCEQNLNHDAMYWYRQDPGQGLRLIYYSQIVNDFQKGDIAEGYSVSREKKESFPLTVTSAQKNPTAFYLCASSAEGSGGYTFGSGTRLTVV.

This clonotype was recorded many times. This sequence joins TRBV20-1 and TRBJ1-1; maybe TRBD1 (5 bases). Germline V CDR1 and CDR2: DFQATT, SNEGSKA (reference sequence). The V end was cut by 2 bases, the J end by 0 bases, with 10 bases between. The CDR3 loop spans 14 amino acids. The CDR3 here is CSARPGRMNTEAFF. The CDR3 region has the DNA TGCAGTGCTAGACCAGGGCGGATGAACACTGAAGCTTTCTTT.

This clonotype was seen many times. The rearrangement joins TRBV7-8 to TRBJ2-6, with 8 bases lining up with TRBD2. CDR1 and CDR2 from the germline V gene are SGHVS and FQNEAQ. The ends lost 7 bases at V and 0 bases at J; junction bases unmatched: 14. The CDR3 has 19 residues. CDR3 coding DNA: TGTGCCAGCAACCCCGCGCGAGGACTAGCTATCTCTGGGGCCAACGTCCTGACTTTC. Encoded protein: CASNPARGLAISGANVLTF.

The J gene is TRBJ2-7, the V gene TRBV5-1; 7 nucleotides align to TRBD1. The junction had 6 bases not matched to a gene; V was cut back by 4 bases and J by 2 bases. CDR1 is SGHRS and CDR2 is YFSETQ in the germline V gene. The CDR3 totals 14 residues. CDR3 amino acids: CASSRDSKTYEQYF. CDR3 sequence (DNA): TGCGCCAGCAGCAGGGACAGTAAGACCTACGAGCAGTACTTC. The full variable domain, with the rest looked up from reference TRBV5-1 and TRBJ2-7, is KAGVTQTPRYLIKTRGQQVTLSCSPISGHRSVSWYQQTPGQGLQFLFEYFSETQRNKGNFPGRFSGRQFSNSRSEMNVSTLELGDSALYLCASSRDSKTYEQYFGPGTRLTVT.

This clonotype was picked up many times. The V gene is TRBV19, the J gene TRBJ1-2, with 7 bases that match TRBD1. Germline values: CDR1 LNHDA, CDR2 SQIVND (reference sequence). CDR3 length equals 13 residues. J gave up 8 bases and V 11 bases, and 14 bases lay outside the gene matches. The CDR3 region has the DNA TGTGCCTCCTCCCCGGACAGGCTAATAGGCTACACCTTC. As protein: CASSPDRLIGYTF.

The table lists this clonotype with many counts. The J gene is TRBJ1-1, the V gene TRBV7-8, with 7 bases matching TRBD1. Trimming removed 7 bases from V and 1 base from J; junction bases left unmatched: 9. CDR1 is SGHVS, CDR2 FQNEAQ, per germline. This CDR3 is built from 15 residues. As DNA, the CDR3 is TGTGCCAGCAACTGGACAGGCCGAACGAACACTGAAGCTTTCTTT. Its protein is CASNWTGRTNTEAFF.

This clonotype has a count of ten or more. V is TRBV28 and J is TRBJ1-5; possibly TRBD1 for D (5 bases). The V gene lost 3 bases and the J gene lost 0 bases, with 9 bases spanning the gap. The CDR3 length is 15 residues. From germline, CDR1 is MDHEN and CDR2 SYDVKM. This chain's CDR3 is CASSFRGNSNQPQHF. Written as DNA, the CDR3 is TGTGCCAGCAGTTTCCGGGGGAATAGCAATCAGCCCCAGCATTTT.

Worth noting for this clonotype: Given the absence of the conserved phenylalanine or tryptophan at the CDR3 end, a read error is likely. This chain links TRBV12-3 or TRBV12-4 with TRBJ2-2, with 10 positions matching TRBD2. J was trimmed by 8 bases and V by 6 bases; bases with no gene match: 9. This CDR3 has 15 amino acids. DNA for the CDR3: TGTGCCAGCAGCCTTGGACTAGCGGCACTAGGGGAGCTGTTTGTT. Residues: CASSLGLAALGELFV.

This clonotype came up many times. V usage is TRBV25-1 and J usage is TRBJ1-1; D gene uncertain. Trimming shortened V by 3 bases and J by 4 bases, and 12 bases separated the two germline ends. In germline, CDR1 is MGHDK, CDR2 SYGVNS. CDR3 length: 14 residues. This CDR3 is CASSDLTKGTEAFF. CDR3 coding DNA: TGTGCCAGCAGTGATTTGACGAAGGGCACTGAAGCTTTCTTT.

The chain employs TRBV12-3 or TRBV12-4 and TRBJ1-4; D ambiguous. Trimming removed 7 bases from V and 10 bases from J, with 19 bases in between. The CDR3 is made up of 14 amino acids. The DNA for the CDR3 is TGTGCCAGCACCAACTTATCCTTCAGCGGAAAACTGTTTTTT. This sequence encodes CASTNLSFSGKLFF.

This clonotype appeared many times. In nucleotides, the CDR3 is TGTGCCAGTAGTCGGGAGAAGAGGGGCTATGGCTACACCTTC. Translating it yields CASSREKRGYGYTF. The gene calls are TRBV19 and TRBJ1-2; tentative D call: TRBD1 (5 bases). Germline V gene sequence: CDR1 LNHDA, CDR2 SQIVND (reference sequence). There are 14 residues in the CDR3. V lost 5 bases and J 4 bases, leaving 14 bases between the germline ends.

This clonotype was counted ten times or more. The chain couples TRBV27 to TRBJ2-7; TRBD2 matches 7 bases. The CDR3 totals 15 residues. J was trimmed by 4 bases and V by 6 bases; bases with no gene match: 12. The germline CDR1 and CDR2 sequences are MNHEY and SMNVEV (reference sequence). DNA of the CDR3: TGTGCCAGCAGCAGGATGGGCGGGAGTAAGTACGAGCAGTACTTC. It specifies CASSRMGGSKYEQYF.

This clonotype was counted at least ten times. CDR3 DNA: TGTGCCAGTAGTATCGGCAGATACTACGAGCAGTACTTC. Protein sequence: CASSIGRYYEQYF. This chain connects TRBV19 to TRBJ2-7, with no clear D. Trimming cost V 3 bases and J 3 bases, with 9 bases left between them. The CDR3 has 13 amino acids. Looked up from germline, CDR1 is LNHDA and CDR2 is SQIVND (reference sequence).

This clonotype showed up many times. This chain uses TRBV19 with TRBJ1-1; no clear D. V was shortened by 1 base and J by 4 bases, with 7 bases between the two germline ends. From germline, CDR1 is LNHDA and CDR2 SQIVND (reference sequence). The CDR3 length is 13 residues. CDR3: CASSIGVRTEAFF. DNA for the CDR3: TGTGCCAGTAGTATAGGTGTGCGCACTGAAGCTTTCTTT.